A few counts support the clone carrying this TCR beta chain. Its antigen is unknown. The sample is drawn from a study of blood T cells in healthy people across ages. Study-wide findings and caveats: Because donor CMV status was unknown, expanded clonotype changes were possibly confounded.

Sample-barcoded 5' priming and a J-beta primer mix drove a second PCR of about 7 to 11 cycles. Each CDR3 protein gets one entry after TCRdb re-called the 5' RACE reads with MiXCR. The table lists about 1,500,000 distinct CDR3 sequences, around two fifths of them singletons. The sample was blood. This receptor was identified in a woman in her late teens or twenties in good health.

CDR3 loop: CASSQERGALAADTQYF. Written as DNA, the CDR3 is TGTGCCAGCAGCCAAGAGAGGGGGGCGCTTGCCGCAGATACGCAGTATTTT. This chain links TRBV4-2 with TRBJ2-3; D might be TRBD1 or TRBD2, each matching 6 bases. Germline assignment: CDR1 LGHNA and CDR2 YNFKEQ. The V end was cut by 0 bases, the J end by 4 bases, with 17 bases between. This CDR3 spans 17 amino acids.